The 17 T cell receptor beta chains listed next were all sequenced from one sample in a study of post-analysis software for immune sequencing data. Study-wide results and caveats: In patients, about five TRBV segments were more frequent than in controls, with TRBV5-6, TRBV5-1 and TRBV20-1 among them.

Prepared libraries of TCR beta cDNA carried unique molecular identifiers. In TCRdb, the PCR reads were re-called with MiXCR into one record per CDR3 protein. There are more than 350,000 distinct CDR3 sequences in the sample; approximately 37% occur only once, and about 7.6% lies in the top ten. These TCRs are of unknown antigen specificity. The sequenced material came from blood. These receptors all stem from a girl under 10 years old with multiple sclerosis.

This clonotype was counted between two and nine times. The V and J genes are TRBV28 and TRBJ2-1; 13 bases are a match to TRBD2. The CDR3 loop spans 17 amino acids. With V trimmed by 3 bases and J by 6 bases, 8 bases remained unmatched. Germline CDR1 is MDHEN and CDR2 is SYDVKM. The CDR3: CASSLRPGLAGSNEQFF. The CDR3 DNA reads as TGTGCCAGCAGTTTGCGGCCGGGACTAGCGGGAAGCAATGAGCAGTTCTTC. Variable domain in full (rest from reference TRBV28 and TRBJ2-1): DVKVTQSSRYLVKRTGEKVFLECVQDMDHENMFWYRQDPGLGLRLIYFSYDVKMKEKGDIPEGYSVSREKKERFSLILESASTNQTSMYLCASSLRPGLAGSNEQFFGPGTRLTVL.

In its sample, this clonotype was seen a few times. Being one base from a much bigger clone, this may be a read error. J is TRBJ2-7 and V is TRBV28; D not resolved. V lost 7 bases and J lost 0, with 4 bases in between. The CDR3 totals 11 residues. Germline loops: CDR1 MDHEN, CDR2 SYDVKM. The CDR3 loop is CASTHSYEQYF. As DNA, the CDR3 is TGTGCCAGCACCCACTCCTACGAGCAGTACTTC.

This clonotype was picked up a small number of times. The rearrangement links TRBV28 to TRBJ1-5, with unresolved D. CDR3 length: 15 amino acids. The ends were cut back, 6 bases at V and 0 bases at J, with 12 bases in the middle. Germline loops: CDR1 MDHEN, CDR2 SYDVKM. CDR3: CASSPSLPSNQPQHF. The CDR3 nucleotides are TGTGCCAGCAGCCCCAGTCTCCCTAGCAATCAGCCCCAGCATTTT.

This clonotype has just a few counts. The chain is built from TRBV7-3 and TRBJ2-5; 8 bases map to TRBD1. J was trimmed by 13 bases and V by 0 bases; bases with no gene match: 7. Germline V gene sequence: CDR1 SGHTA, CDR2 FQGTGA. There are 13 residues in the CDR3. This chain's CDR3 is CASSLTTGTGRYF. The CDR3 DNA follows: TGTGCCAGCAGCTTAACAACTGGGACAGGTCGGTACTTC.

The rearrangement joins TRBV5-1 to TRBJ2-1; TRBD2 agrees at 8 bases. The CDR3 spans 16 residues. Germline lookup yields CDR1 SGHRS and CDR2 YFSETQ. Germline trimming cut 0 bases from V and 0 bases from J; bases unmatched to any gene: 2. CDR3 nucleotides: TGCGCCAGCAGCTTGGGCGGGGGGAGCTCCTACAATGAGCAGTTCTTC. As protein: CASSLGGGSSYNEQFF. Looking up the rest from reference TRBV5-1 and TRBJ2-1 gives the full variable domain: KAGVTQTPRYLIKTRGQQVTLSCSPISGHRSVSWYQQTPGQGLQFLFEYFSETQRNKGNFPGRFSGRQFSNSRSEMNVSTLELGDSALYLCASSLGGGSSYNEQFFGPGTRLTVL.

This clonotype has a handful of counts. The chain carries TRBV20-1 and TRBJ2-7, with 10 nucleotides matching TRBD1. This CDR3 comprises 15 residues. Germline trimming cut 1 base from V and 2 bases from J; bases unmatched to any gene: 5. In germline, CDR1 is DFQATT, CDR2 SNEGSKA (reference sequence). CDR3 residues: CSARGVGQGTYEQYF. The CDR3 DNA sequence: TGCAGTGCTAGAGGGGTGGGACAGGGGACCTACGAGCAGTACTTC.

There are a few counts of this clonotype. This rearrangement joins TRBV20-1 to TRBJ2-7; D is unclear. V was trimmed by 3 bases and J by 2 bases, leaving 8 bases between them. This CDR3 is 12 amino acids long. Germline CDR1 reads DFQATT; CDR2 reads SNEGSKA (reference sequence). CDR3 loop: CSASVRTYEQYF. In DNA, the CDR3 is TGCAGTGCTAGTGTTCGGACCTACGAGCAGTACTTC.

CDR3 loop: CSVEDRRDYEQYF. The CDR3 nucleotides read TGCAGCGTGGAGGACAGGAGGGACTACGAGCAGTACTTC. This rearrangement joins TRBV29-1 to TRBJ2-7; maybe TRBD1 (7 bases). CDR1 is SQVTM and CDR2 is ANQGSEA in the germline V gene. The CDR3 runs to 13 residues. V gave up 6 bases and J gave up 3 bases, with 15 bases separating them.

This clonotype was found a few times. This rearrangement joins TRBV27 to TRBJ2-7; 8 nucleotides line up with TRBD1. The DNA end favors TRBJ2-4, so the J call may be wrong. CDR1 is MNHEY, CDR2 SMNVEV, per germline (reference sequence). The CDR3 covers 14 residues. The CDR3 nucleotides are TGTGCCACCGCGCCGGACAGGGCGTTCAACATTCAGTACTTC. Amino acid sequence: CATAPDRAFNIQYF.

The chain joins TRBV12-3 or TRBV12-4 to TRBJ1-6, with 7 bases identical to TRBD1. This CDR3 region has 16 residues. Trimming at V came to 5 bases and at J to 2 bases, leaving 6 bases not matched to a gene. The CDR3 nucleotides read TGTGCCAGCAGTCCTTTGGACAGGACCTATAATTCACCCCTCCACTTT. It yields the protein CASSPLDRTYNSPLHF.

This clonotype was observed many times. The rearrangement uses TRBV12-3 or TRBV12-4 and TRBJ1-2, with D unresolved. V was pared by 3 bases and J by 6 bases, with 17 bases between. CDR3 size: 15 residues. CDR3 sequence reads: CASSFLGRDLNGYTF. The CDR3 nucleotides are TGTGCCAGCAGTTTTTTGGGCAGAGACCTTAATGGCTACACCTTC.

A few counts support this clonotype. The chain recombines TRBV5-5 with TRBJ2-4; D is undetermined. Between the trimmed V and J ends, which lost 3 bases and 0 bases, there was a span of 7 bases. Germline V gene sequence: CDR1 SGHKS, CDR2 YYEKEE (reference sequence). CDR3 size: 14 residues. The CDR3 DNA reads as TGTGCCAGCAGCTCAGGAATAGCCAAAAACATTCAGTACTTC. As protein: CASSSGIAKNIQYF. The full variable domain, completed using reference TRBV5-5 and TRBJ2-4, is DAGVTQSPTHLIKTRGQQVTLRCSPISGHKSVSWYQQVLGQGPQFIFQYYEKEERGRGNFPDRFSARQFPNYSSELNVNALLLGDSALYLCASSSGIAKNIQYFGAGTRLSVL.

The chain joins TRBV15 to TRBJ1-1; D is unclear. The CDR3 runs 12 residues. V was trimmed by 1 base and J by 2 bases, leaving 2 bases between them. Germline CDR1 and CDR2: LNHNV and YYDKDF (reference sequence). CDR3 residues: CATSRVNTEAFF. In DNA form, the CDR3 reads TGTGCCACCAGCAGAGTTAACACTGAAGCTTTCTTT.

The genes are TRBV6-5 and TRBJ2-1; D remains ambiguous. CDR1 is MNHEY and CDR2 is SVGAGI in the germline V gene. Trimming stripped 5 bases from V and 0 bases from J, with 11 bases between. The CDR3 consists of 15 residues. The CDR3 reads CASSRSPISYNEQFF. Written as DNA, the CDR3 is TGTGCCAGCAGTCGATCTCCAATCTCCTACAATGAGCAGTTCTTC.

The V call is TRBV5-5, the J call TRBJ2-3; tentatively, D is TRBD1 (5 bases). Germline CDR1 is SGHKS and CDR2 is YYEKEE (reference sequence). This CDR3 spans 15 amino acids. Trimming removed 0 bases from V and 4 bases from J, with 12 bases in between. CDR3 coding DNA: TGTGCCAGCAGCTTGGGTTCCCAGGGATCAGATACGCAGTATTTT. This translates into CASSLGSQGSDTQYF.

The V gene is TRBV20-1, the J gene TRBJ2-3; no firm D call. Deletions cut 5 bases from V and 0 bases from J, with 3 bases between. Germline assignment: CDR1 DFQATT and CDR2 SNEGSKA (reference sequence). This CDR3 is built from 11 residues. The CDR3, as DNA: TGCAGTGCTGTAAGCACAGATACGCAGTATTTT. Residues: CSAVSTDTQYF.

For this clonotype: The junction departs from the called germline gene at one end, perhaps through a read error. This rearrangement joins TRBV28 to TRBJ2-4; a weak D match, TRBD1 (6 bases). In germline, CDR1 is MDHEN, CDR2 SYDVKM. The CDR3 length is 15 residues. In DNA, the CDR3 is TGCGCCAGCAGTTCGATCTCTACAGGGTCCAACATTCAGTACTTC. It is translated as CASSSISTGSNIQYF.